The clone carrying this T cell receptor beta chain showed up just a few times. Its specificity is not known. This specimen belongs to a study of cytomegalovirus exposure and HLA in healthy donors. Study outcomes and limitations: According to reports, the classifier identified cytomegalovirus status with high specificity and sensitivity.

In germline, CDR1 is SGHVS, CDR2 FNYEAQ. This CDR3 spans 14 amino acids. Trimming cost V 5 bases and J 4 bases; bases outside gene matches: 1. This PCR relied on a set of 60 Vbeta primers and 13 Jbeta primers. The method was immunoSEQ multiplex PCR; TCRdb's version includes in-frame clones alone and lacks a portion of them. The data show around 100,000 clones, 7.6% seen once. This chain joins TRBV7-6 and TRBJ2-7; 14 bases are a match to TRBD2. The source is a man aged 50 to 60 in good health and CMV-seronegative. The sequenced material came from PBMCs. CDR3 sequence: CASSGTSGGYEQYF. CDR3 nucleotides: TGTGCCAGCAGCGGGACTAGCGGGGGTTACGAGCAGTACTTC.